The sample holds a few counts of the clone carrying this T cell receptor (beta chain). Its antigen remains unknown. Germline CDR1 reads SGHTA; CDR2 reads FQGNSA. With 5 bases clipped from V and 4 bases from J, the junction kept 7 bases outside the gene matches. The CDR3 is made up of 14 amino acids. This sample is drawn from a study of beta chain features in type 1 diabetes. At the level of the study: Across the samples, 107,917,701 sorted cells were examined in total.

Only one heparinised blood draw was taken per donor, and its volume averaged roughly 120 mL. Investigators reverse transcribed all isolated RNA, so they sequenced expressed TCRB transcripts. Data came from immunoSEQ multiplex PCR; TCRdb stores just in-frame clones and leaves some out. The sample gives roughly 730,000 clones, around an eighth of which show up once; less than 0.025% is in the top ten. General study findings and limits: The study found that naive, central memory and Treg TCRB repertoires appeared more similar in patients than in healthy donors. Significant though moderate, a shortening of TCRB CDR3s appeared in all four CD4+ subsets of Type 1 diabetes patients. The analysis here could not establish whether HLA type shapes TCRB rearrangement.

The specimen sequenced was naive CD4+ T cells from blood. The chain carries TRBV7-2 and TRBJ1-2, with 7 bases identical to TRBD1. The clonotype was recovered from a man younger than 35 with type 1 diabetes. The CDR3 sequence: CASSPPGQSYGYTF. CDR3 coding DNA: TGTGCCAGCAGCCCCCCGGGACAGAGCTATGGCTACACCTTC.